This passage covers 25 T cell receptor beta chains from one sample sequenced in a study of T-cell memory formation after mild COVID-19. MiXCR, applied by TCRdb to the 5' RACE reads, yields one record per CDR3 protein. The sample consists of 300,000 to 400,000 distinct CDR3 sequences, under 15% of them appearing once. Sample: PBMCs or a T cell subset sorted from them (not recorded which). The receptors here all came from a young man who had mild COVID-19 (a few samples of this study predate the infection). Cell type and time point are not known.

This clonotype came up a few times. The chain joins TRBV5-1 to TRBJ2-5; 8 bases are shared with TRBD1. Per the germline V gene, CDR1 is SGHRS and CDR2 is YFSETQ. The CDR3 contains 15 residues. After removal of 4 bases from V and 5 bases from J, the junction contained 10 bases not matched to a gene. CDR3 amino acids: CASSMGQVPQETQYF. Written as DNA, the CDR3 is TGCGCCAGCAGCATGGGACAGGTCCCGCAGGAGACCCAGTACTTC.

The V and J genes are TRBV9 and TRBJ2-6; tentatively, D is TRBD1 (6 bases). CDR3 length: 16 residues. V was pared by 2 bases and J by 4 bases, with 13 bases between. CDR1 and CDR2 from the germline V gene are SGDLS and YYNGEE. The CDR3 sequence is CASSVPRGRGANVLTF. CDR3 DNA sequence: TGTGCCAGCAGCGTGCCCAGGGGTCGGGGGGCCAACGTCCTGACTTTC.

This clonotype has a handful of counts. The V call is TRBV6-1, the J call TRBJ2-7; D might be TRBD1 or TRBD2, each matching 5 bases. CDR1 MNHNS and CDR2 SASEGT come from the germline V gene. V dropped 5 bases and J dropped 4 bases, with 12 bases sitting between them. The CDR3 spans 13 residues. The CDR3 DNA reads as TGTGCCAGCAGTACAGGACTGGGGTACGAGCAGTACGTC. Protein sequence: CASSTGLGYEQYV.

CDR3 DNA: TGCAGCGTTGCTGCAGGGAACACTGAAGCTTTCTTT. Amino acid sequence: CSVAAGNTEAFF. The chain uses TRBV29-1 and TRBJ1-1, with unresolved D. V lost 4 bases, J lost 1 base, and 7 bases lay in between. The CDR3 sequence is 12 residues long. From germline, CDR1 is SQVTM and CDR2 ANQGSEA.

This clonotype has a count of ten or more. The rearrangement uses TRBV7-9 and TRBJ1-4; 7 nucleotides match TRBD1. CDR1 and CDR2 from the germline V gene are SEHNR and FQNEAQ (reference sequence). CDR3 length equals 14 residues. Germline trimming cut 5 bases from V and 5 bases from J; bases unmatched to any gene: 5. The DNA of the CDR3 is TGTGCCAGCAGCGCCCGGACAGGAAATGAAAAACTGTTTTTT. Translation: CASSARTGNEKLFF.

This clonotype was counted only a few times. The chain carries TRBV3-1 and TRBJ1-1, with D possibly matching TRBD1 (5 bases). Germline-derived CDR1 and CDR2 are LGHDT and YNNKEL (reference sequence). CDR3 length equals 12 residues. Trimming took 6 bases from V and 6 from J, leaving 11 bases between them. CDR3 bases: TGTGCCAGCAGTTCCCAGGGAGCTGAAGCTTTCTTT. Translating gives CASSSQGAEAFF.

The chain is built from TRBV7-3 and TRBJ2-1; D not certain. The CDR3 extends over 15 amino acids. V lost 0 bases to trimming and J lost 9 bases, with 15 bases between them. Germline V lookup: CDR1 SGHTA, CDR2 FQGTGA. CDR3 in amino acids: CASSLTLARAPEQFF. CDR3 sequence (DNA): TGTGCCAGCAGCTTAACGTTGGCCCGGGCCCCTGAGCAGTTCTTC. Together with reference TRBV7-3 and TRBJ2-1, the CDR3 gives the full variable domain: GAGVSQTPSNKVTEKGKYVELRCDPISGHTALYWYRQSLGQGPEFLIYFQGTGAADDSGLPNDRFFAVRPEGSVSTLKIQRTERGDSAVYLCASSLTLARAPEQFFGPGTRLTVL.

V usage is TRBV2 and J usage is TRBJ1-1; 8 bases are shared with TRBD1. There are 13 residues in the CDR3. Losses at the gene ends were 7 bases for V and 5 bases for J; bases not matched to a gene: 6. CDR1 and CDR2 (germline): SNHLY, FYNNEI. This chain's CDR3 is CASTRGPGTEAFF. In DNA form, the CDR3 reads TGTGCCAGCACCAGGGGGCCGGGGACTGAAGCTTTCTTT.

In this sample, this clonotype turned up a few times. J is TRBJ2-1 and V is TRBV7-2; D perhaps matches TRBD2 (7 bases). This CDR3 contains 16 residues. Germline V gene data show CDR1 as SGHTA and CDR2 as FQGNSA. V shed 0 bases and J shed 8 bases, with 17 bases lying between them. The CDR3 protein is CASSLAQGQGRDEQFF. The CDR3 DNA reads TGTGCCAGCAGCTTAGCGCAGGGGCAGGGGAGGGATGAGCAGTTCTTC.

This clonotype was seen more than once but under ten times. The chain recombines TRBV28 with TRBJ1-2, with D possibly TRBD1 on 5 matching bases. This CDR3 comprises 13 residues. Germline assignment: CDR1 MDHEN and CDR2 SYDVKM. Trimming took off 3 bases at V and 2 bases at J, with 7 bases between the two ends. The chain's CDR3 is CASSLNRNYGYTF. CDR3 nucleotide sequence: TGTGCCAGCAGTTTGAACAGGAACTATGGCTACACCTTC.

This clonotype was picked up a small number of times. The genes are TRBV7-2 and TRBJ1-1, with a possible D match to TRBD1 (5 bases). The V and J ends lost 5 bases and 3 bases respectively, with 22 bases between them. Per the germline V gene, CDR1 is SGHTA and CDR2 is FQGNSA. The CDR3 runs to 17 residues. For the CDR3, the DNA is TGTGCCAGCAGCCCGTGGGCCAGGACAAACGGGTACACTGAAGCTTTCTTT. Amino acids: CASSPWARTNGYTEAFF.

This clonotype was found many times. The CDR3 bases are TGCGCCAGCAGCCATTACGGACAGGGGAATTCACCCCTCCACTTT. Amino acid sequence: CASSHYGQGNSPLHF. V is TRBV4-3 and J is TRBJ1-6, with 9 positions matching TRBD1. The CDR3 contains 15 residues. Germline V gene data show CDR1 as LGHNA and CDR2 as YSLEER. After removal of 3 bases from V and 7 bases from J, the junction contained 4 bases not matched to a gene.

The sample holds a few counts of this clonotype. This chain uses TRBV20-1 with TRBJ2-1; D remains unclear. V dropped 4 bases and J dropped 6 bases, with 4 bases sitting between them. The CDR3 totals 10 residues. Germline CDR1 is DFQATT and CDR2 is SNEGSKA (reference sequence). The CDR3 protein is CSATFNEQFF. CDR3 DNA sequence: TGCAGTGCTACCTTCAATGAGCAGTTCTTC.

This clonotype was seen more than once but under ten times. The CDR3 DNA follows: TGTGCCAGCAGCCAGCGGCTCGGACACTATGGCTACACCTTC. It translates to CASSQRLGHYGYTF. The gene calls are TRBV5-6 and TRBJ1-2; D is unclear. The CDR3 is 14 residues long. Germline lookup yields CDR1 SGHDT and CDR2 YYEEEE. Between the trimmed V and J ends, which lost 4 bases and 3 bases, there was a span of 13 bases.

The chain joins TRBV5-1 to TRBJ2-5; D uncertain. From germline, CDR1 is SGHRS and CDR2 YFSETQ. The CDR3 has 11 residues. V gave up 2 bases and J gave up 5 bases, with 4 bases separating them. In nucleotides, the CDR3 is TGCGCCAGCAGCTTTTTTGAGACCCAGTACTTC. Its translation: CASSFFETQYF.

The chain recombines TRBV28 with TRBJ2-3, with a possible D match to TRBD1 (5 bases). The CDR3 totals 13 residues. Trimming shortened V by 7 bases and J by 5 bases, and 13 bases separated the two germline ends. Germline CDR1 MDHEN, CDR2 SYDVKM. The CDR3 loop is CASTARVEDTQYF. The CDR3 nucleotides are TGTGCCAGCACCGCCAGGGTAGAAGATACGCAGTATTTT.

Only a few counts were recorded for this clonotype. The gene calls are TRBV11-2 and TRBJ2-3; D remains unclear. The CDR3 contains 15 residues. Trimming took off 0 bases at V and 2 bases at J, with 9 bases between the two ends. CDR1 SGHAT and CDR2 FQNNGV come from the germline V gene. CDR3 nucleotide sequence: TGTGCCAGCAGCTTAGACCGAGTATTCACAGATACGCAGTATTTT. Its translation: CASSLDRVFTDTQYF. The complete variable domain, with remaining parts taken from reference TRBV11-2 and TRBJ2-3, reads EAGVAQSPRYKIIEKRQSVAFWCNPISGHATLYWYQQILGQGPKLLIQFQNNGVVDDSQLPKDRFSAERLKGVDSTLKIQPAKLEDSAVYLCASSLDRVFTDTQYFGPGTRLTVL.

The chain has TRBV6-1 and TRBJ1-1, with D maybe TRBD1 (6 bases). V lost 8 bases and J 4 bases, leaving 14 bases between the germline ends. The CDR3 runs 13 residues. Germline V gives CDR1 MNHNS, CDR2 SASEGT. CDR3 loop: CASLRTVITEAFF. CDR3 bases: TGTGCCAGCTTGCGGACAGTAATCACTGAAGCTTTCTTT.

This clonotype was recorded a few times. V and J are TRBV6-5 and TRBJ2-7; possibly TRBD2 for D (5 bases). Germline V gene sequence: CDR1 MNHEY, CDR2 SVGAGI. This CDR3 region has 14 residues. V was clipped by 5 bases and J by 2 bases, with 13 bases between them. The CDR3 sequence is CASSRSGITYEQYF. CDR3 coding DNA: TGTGCCAGCAGTCGTTCCGGGATCACCTACGAGCAGTACTTC.

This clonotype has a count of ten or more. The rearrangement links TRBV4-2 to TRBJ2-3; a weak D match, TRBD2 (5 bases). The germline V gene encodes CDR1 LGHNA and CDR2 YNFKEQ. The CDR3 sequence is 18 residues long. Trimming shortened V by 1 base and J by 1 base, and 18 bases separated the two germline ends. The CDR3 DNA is TGTGCCAGCAGCCAAGCCCCCATTGGCGCGGGCGGCACAGATACGCAGTATTTT. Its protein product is CASSQAPIGAGGTDTQYF.

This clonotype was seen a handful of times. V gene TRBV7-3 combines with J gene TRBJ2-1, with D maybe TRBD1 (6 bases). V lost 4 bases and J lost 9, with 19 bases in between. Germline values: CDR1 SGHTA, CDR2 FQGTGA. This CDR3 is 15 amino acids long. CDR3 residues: CASSSAGTTSGEQFF. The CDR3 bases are TGTGCCAGCAGCTCGGCCGGGACAACGTCAGGTGAGCAGTTCTTC.

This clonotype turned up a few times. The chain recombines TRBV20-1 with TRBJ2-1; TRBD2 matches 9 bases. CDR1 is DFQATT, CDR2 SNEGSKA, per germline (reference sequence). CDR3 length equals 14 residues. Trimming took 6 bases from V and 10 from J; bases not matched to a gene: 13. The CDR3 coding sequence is TGCAGTGCGAGACTAGCGGTTCAGAAGTGGGAGCAGTTCTTC. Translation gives CSARLAVQKWEQFF.

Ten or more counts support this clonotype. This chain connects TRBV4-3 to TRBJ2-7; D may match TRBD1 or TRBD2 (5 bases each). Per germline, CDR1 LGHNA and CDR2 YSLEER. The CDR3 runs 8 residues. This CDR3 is CASRWGKV. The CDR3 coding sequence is TGCGCCTCAAGGTGGGGGAAGGTC.

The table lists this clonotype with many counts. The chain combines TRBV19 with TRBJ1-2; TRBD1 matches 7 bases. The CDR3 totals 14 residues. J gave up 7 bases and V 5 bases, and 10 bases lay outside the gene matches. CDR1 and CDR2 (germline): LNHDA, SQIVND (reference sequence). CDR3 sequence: CASSVTGSPPGYTF. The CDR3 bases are TGTGCCAGTAGTGTGACAGGGAGTCCTCCTGGCTACACCTTC. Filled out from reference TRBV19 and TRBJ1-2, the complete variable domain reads DGGITQSPKYLFRKEGQNVTLSCEQNLNHDAMYWYRQDPGQGLRLIYYSQIVNDFQKGDIAEGYSVSREKKESFPLTVTSAQKNPTAFYLCASSVTGSPPGYTFGSGTRLTVV.

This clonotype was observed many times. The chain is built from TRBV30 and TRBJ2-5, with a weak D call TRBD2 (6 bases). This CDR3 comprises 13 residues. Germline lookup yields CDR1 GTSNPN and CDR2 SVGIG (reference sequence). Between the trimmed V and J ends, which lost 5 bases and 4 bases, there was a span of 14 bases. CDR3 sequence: CAWGGDRAETQYF. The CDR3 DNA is TGTGCCTGGGGAGGGGATCGTGCAGAGACCCAGTACTTC.